The 22 T cell receptor beta chains below come from one sample, sequenced in a study of cytomegalovirus exposure and HLA in healthy donors. TCRdb's copy holds only in-frame clones and misses some; the assay was immunoSEQ multiplex PCR. The table has about 220,000 clones, about 90% seen once. The sequenced sample was PBMCs. These TCRs come from a woman aged 18-29 years in good health and CMV-seronegative.

This chain joins TRBV5-4 and TRBJ1-1; D remains ambiguous. Germline values: CDR1 SGHNT, CDR2 YYREEE (reference sequence). The length of the CDR3 is 13 residues. The V end lost 2 bases, the J end lost 8 bases, and 13 bases lay between the germline ends. The CDR3 bases are TGTGCCAGCAGCTTTGTCAGGTCGCTCGAAGCTTTCTTT. Translated: CASSFVRSLEAFF.

The chain has TRBV2 and TRBJ2-1; 8 positions match TRBD2. The germline gives CDR1 SNHLY, CDR2 FYNNEI. This CDR3 is built from 9 residues. Trimming removed 8 bases from V and 12 bases from J; junction bases left unmatched: 0. The CDR3 reads CASGTRQFF. CDR3 DNA: TGTGCCAGCGGGACTAGGCAGTTCTTC.

The chain is built from TRBV5-1 and TRBJ1-4; TRBD1 agrees at 10 bases. Per the germline V gene, CDR1 is SGHRS and CDR2 is YFSETQ. V was pared by 4 bases and J by 8 bases, with 8 bases of the junction left unmatched. The CDR3 has 15 amino acids. The CDR3 loop reads CASSPTGTGVEKLFF. The CDR3 DNA sequence: TGCGCCAGCAGCCCAACGGGGACAGGGGTAGAAAAACTGTTTTTT.

V and J are TRBV5-6 and TRBJ1-5; D is uncertain. With 7 bases removed from V and 0 bases from J, the gap between germline ends came to 17 bases. CDR3 length: 16 residues. CDR1 and CDR2 from the germline V gene are SGHDT and YYEEEE. The DNA for the CDR3 is TGTGCCAGCTCACCCGGCGGGAGGGCTAGCAATCAGCCCCAGCATTTT. Amino acid sequence: CASSPGGRASNQPQHF.

This sequence joins TRBV5-6 and TRBJ2-3; D might be TRBD2 (5 bases). Germline V gives CDR1 SGHDT, CDR2 YYEEEE. This CDR3 is 16 amino acids long. The V and J ends lost 0 bases and 1 base respectively, with 12 bases between them. The CDR3 sequence is CASSLEAGVRTDTQYF. CDR3 sequence (DNA): TGTGCCAGCAGCTTGGAAGCCGGGGTCCGCACAGATACGCAGTATTTT.

The rearrangement links TRBV7-6 to TRBJ1-2, with 7 bases lining up with TRBD1. The junction had 7 bases not matched to a gene; V was cut back by 5 bases and J by 4 bases. The CDR3 length is 14 residues. Germline values: CDR1 SGHVS, CDR2 FNYEAQ. Written as DNA, the CDR3 is TGTGCCAGCAGCAAGACAGGGCTCTCCTATGGCTACACCTTC. This translates into CASSKTGLSYGYTF.

CDR3 amino acids: CASSPIQSGPYGYTF. The CDR3, as DNA: TGTGCCAGCAGCCCGATTCAGTCGGGTCCCTATGGCTACACCTTC. The V gene is TRBV14, the J gene TRBJ1-2; D is uncertain. V was cut by 4 bases and J by 4 bases, with 16 bases left in between. This CDR3 is 15 amino acids long. Germline assignment: CDR1 SGHDN and CDR2 FVKESK. Together with reference TRBV14 and TRBJ1-2, the CDR3 gives the full variable domain: EAGVTQFPSHSVIEKGQTVTLRCDPISGHDNLYWYRRVMGKEIKFLLHFVKESKQDESGMPNNRFLAERTGGTYSTLKVQPAELEDSGVYFCASSPIQSGPYGYTFGSGTRLTVV.

The genes are TRBV6-5 and TRBJ2-3, with TRBD1 matching 7 bases. V lost 6 bases and J lost 9; bases outside the gene matches: 15. The germline CDR1 and CDR2 sequences are MNHEY and SVGAGI. The CDR3 contains 15 residues. For the CDR3, the DNA is TGTGCCAGCAGCCGGGACAGCGAAAGTGGGCACACGCAGTATTTT. It is translated as CASSRDSESGHTQYF.

The chain has TRBV7-9 and TRBJ2-1; TRBD2 matches 16 bases. CDR1 is SEHNR and CDR2 is FQNEAQ in the germline V gene (reference sequence). This CDR3 contains 18 residues. The V and J ends lost 0 bases and 6 bases, in that order; junction bases with no gene match: 5. The CDR3 bases are TGTGCCAGCAGCTTAGCGGGACTAGCGGGAGGGAGTTCCAATGAGCAGTTCTTC. As protein: CASSLAGLAGGSSNEQFF.

The chain joins TRBV10-3 to TRBJ1-4; tentative D call: TRBD1 (5 bases). Trimming pared 5 bases from V and 2 bases from J, leaving 9 bases between. The CDR3 is 14 residues long. CDR1 ENHRY and CDR2 SYGVKD come from the germline V gene. This chain's CDR3 is CAISMQGTNEKLFF. CDR3 DNA sequence: TGTGCCATCAGTATGCAGGGTACTAATGAAAAACTGTTTTTT.

On this clone: At one end, the junction sequence differs from germline, possibly due to a read error. The gene calls are TRBV2 and TRBJ2-5; D is unclear. Germline-derived CDR1 and CDR2 are SNHLY and FYNNEI. The CDR3 runs 11 residues. CDR3 nucleotides: TGTGCCAGCAGTGTCTTGACCACCCGGGACTTC. Protein product: CASSVLTTRDF.

The chain carries TRBV7-9 and TRBJ1-2; weak D call: TRBD1 (6 bases). CDR1 SEHNR and CDR2 FQNEAQ come from the germline V gene (reference sequence). The CDR3 totals 15 residues. The ends were cut back, 1 base at V and 6 bases at J, with 15 bases in the middle. This CDR3 is CASSLDIRGAHGYTF. For the CDR3, the DNA is TGTGCCAGCAGCTTAGATATCCGGGGGGCCCATGGCTACACCTTC.

This chain uses TRBV2 with TRBJ1-1; unclear D gene. CDR1 and CDR2 (germline): SNHLY, FYNNEI. V lost 3 bases and J lost 8, with 10 bases in between. The CDR3 runs 12 residues. CDR3: CASSDISYEAFF. CDR3 coding DNA: TGTGCCAGCAGTGACATTAGCTACGAAGCTTTCTTT.

The chain uses TRBV5-1 and TRBJ1-1, with 7 bases identical to TRBD1. CDR3 size: 15 residues. CDR1 is SGHRS and CDR2 is YFSETQ in the germline V gene. The trim removed 4 bases at V and 0 bases at J, leaving 6 bases unmatched. The CDR3 protein is CASSPQGGLNTEAFF. The CDR3 region has the DNA TGCGCCAGCAGCCCCCAGGGGGGATTGAACACTGAAGCTTTCTTT.

This chain connects TRBV5-1 to TRBJ1-1; D is unclear. V was pared by 0 bases and J by 9 bases, with 9 bases between. Germline V gene sequence: CDR1 SGHRS, CDR2 YFSETQ. This CDR3 region has 12 residues. Written as DNA, the CDR3 is TGCGCCAGCAGCTTGGACGGAGCCCAAGCTTTCTTT. Protein: CASSLDGAQAFF.

This clone was seen a handful of times. This chain links TRBV7-3 with TRBJ1-2; 7 bases are a match to TRBD1. The CDR3 runs to 15 residues. The junction had 10 bases not matched to a gene; V was cut back by 5 bases and J by 4 bases. Germline CDR1 SGHTA, CDR2 FQGTGA. In DNA form, the CDR3 reads TGTGCCAGCAGCGCAACAGGGGAAATCAGCTATGGCTACACCTTC. Translating gives CASSATGEISYGYTF.

The chain combines TRBV4-1 with TRBJ2-3; weak D call: TRBD2 (5 bases). The CDR3 has 15 residues. Trimming shortened V by 2 bases and J by 2 bases, and 11 bases separated the two germline ends. CDR1 is MGHRA and CDR2 is YSYEKL in the germline V gene. The CDR3 is CASSQRGSDTDTQYF. The DNA for the CDR3 is TGCGCCAGCAGCCAACGGGGATCGGACACAGATACGCAGTATTTT.

The gene calls are TRBV7-9 and TRBJ1-1; 8 bases map to TRBD1. V gave up 6 bases and J gave up 8 bases; unmatched junction bases: 14. The germline CDR1 and CDR2 sequences are SEHNR and FQNEAQ (reference sequence). This CDR3 is 15 amino acids long. This CDR3 is CASSPARQGFREAFF. DNA for the CDR3: TGTGCCAGCAGTCCCGCCCGACAGGGGTTTCGCGAAGCTTTCTTT.

This chain joins TRBV6-5 and TRBJ1-2; TRBD1 agrees at 7 bases. V lost 5 bases and J lost 8; bases outside the gene matches: 11. Germline V gene data show CDR1 as MNHEY and CDR2 as SVGAGI. The CDR3 is 14 amino acids. The CDR3 DNA follows: TGTGCCAGCAGTGCCTACAGGGGAAGTAAAGGCTACACCTTC. Encoded protein: CASSAYRGSKGYTF.

The chain carries TRBV19 and TRBJ2-7; D is possibly TRBD1 (6 bases). The CDR3 length is 12 residues. Deletions cut 5 bases from V and 6 bases from J, with 11 bases between. Germline assignment: CDR1 LNHDA and CDR2 SQIVND (reference sequence). The CDR3 spells CASSSGHLEQYF. In DNA form, the CDR3 reads TGTGCCAGTAGTTCGGGACACCTCGAGCAGTACTTC.

The V and J genes are TRBV2 and TRBJ1-1, with TRBD1 as a possible D gene (6 bases). The CDR3 sequence is 15 residues long. Germline V gives CDR1 SNHLY, CDR2 FYNNEI. V lost 6 bases to trimming and J lost 0 bases, with 14 bases between them. The CDR3 DNA sequence: TGTGCCAGCAGGAGAACAGGGTCCATGAACACTGAAGCTTTCTTT. Translated: CASRRTGSMNTEAFF.

V is TRBV10-3 and J is TRBJ2-1, with TRBD2 as a possible D gene (5 bases). In germline, CDR1 is ENHRY, CDR2 SYGVKD. The CDR3 runs to 13 residues. V gave up 1 base and J gave up 7 bases, with 8 bases separating them. As DNA, the CDR3 is TGTGCCATCAGTGAGTTTTGGGAGAATGAGCAGTTCTTC. Translated, it gives CAISEFWENEQFF.